Listed here is a single T cell receptor beta chain. The sample originates from a study of T cell responses to AZD1222 COVID-19 vaccine. Trimming took off 3 bases at V and 4 bases at J, with 15 bases between the two ends. The CDR3 totals 16 residues. The germline V gene has CDR1 LGHNA and CDR2 YSLEER. The analysis combined second doses at about 4 or about 12 weeks. Some clones are missing from TCRdb's copy, which holds only in-frame ones; the method was immunoSEQ multiplex PCR. The sample holds some 160,000 clones, around nine tenths seen once. The sequence came from an adult who received the AZD1222 COVID-19 vaccine. The material was peripheral blood, obtained 28 days after the second AZD1222 dose. The rearrangement uses TRBV4-3 and TRBJ2-2, with D tentatively TRBD1 or TRBD2 (5 bases each). The CDR3 sequence is CASSHPWGTGTGELFF. The DNA for the CDR3 is TGCGCCAGCAGCCATCCCTGGGGGACGGGCACCGGGGAGCTGTTTTTT.